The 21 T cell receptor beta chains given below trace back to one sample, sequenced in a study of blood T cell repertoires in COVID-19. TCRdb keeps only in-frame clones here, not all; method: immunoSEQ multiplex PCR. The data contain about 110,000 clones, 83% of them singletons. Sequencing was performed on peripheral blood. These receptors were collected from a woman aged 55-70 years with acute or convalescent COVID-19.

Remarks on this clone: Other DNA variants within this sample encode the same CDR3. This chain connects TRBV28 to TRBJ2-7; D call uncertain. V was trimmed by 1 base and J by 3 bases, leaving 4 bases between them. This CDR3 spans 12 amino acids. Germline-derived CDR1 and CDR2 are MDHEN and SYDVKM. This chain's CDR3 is CASSLSGYEQYF. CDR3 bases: TGTGCCAGCAGTTTATCGGGCTACGAGCAGTACTTC.

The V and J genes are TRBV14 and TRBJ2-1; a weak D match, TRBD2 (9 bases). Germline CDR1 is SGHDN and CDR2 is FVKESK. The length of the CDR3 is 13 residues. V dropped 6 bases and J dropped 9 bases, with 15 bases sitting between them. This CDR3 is CASRRGGTGEQFF. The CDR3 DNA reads TGTGCCAGCAGGCGGGGGGGGACAGGTGAGCAGTTCTTC.

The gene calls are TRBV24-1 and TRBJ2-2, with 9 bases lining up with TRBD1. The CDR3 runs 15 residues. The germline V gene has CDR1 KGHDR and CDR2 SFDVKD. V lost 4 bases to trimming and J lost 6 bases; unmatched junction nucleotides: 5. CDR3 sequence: CATSEPGQGAGELFF. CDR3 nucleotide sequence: TGTGCCACCAGTGAACCGGGACAGGGCGCCGGGGAGCTGTTTTTT.

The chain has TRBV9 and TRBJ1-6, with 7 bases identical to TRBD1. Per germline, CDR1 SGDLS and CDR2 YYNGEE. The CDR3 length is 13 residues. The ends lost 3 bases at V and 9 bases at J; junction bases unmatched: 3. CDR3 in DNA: TGTGCCAGCAGCGGACAGGGAAGTTCACCCCTCCACTTT. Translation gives CASSGQGSSPLHF.

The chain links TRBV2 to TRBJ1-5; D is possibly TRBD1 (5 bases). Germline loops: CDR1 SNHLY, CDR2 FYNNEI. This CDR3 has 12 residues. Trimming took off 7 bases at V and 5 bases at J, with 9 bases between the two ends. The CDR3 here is CASNRGDQPQHF. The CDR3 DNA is TGTGCCAGCAACCGGGGGGATCAGCCCCAGCATTTT.

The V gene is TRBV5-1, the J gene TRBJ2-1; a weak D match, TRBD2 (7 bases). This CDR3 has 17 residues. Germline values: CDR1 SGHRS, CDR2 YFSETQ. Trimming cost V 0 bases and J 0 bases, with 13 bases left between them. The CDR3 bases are TGCGCCAGCAGCTTGGCGGGGGGCCTTGGCTCCTACAATGAGCAGTTCTTC. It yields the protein CASSLAGGLGSYNEQFF.

The CDR3 nucleotides read TGTGCCTGGAGTGTGGGCAACGGCTACACTGAAGCTTTCTTT. It codes for CAWSVGNGYTEAFF. V is TRBV30 and J is TRBJ1-1; D is uncertain. Deletions cut 0 bases from V and 3 bases from J, with 11 bases between. CDR3 length: 14 residues. Germline V gene data show CDR1 as GTSNPN and CDR2 as SVGIG (reference sequence).

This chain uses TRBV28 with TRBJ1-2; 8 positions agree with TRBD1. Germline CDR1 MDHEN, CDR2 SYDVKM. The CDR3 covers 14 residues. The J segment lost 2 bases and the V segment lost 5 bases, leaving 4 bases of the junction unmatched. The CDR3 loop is CASSLTGGNYGYTF. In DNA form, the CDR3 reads TGTGCCAGCAGTCTAACAGGGGGGAACTATGGCTACACCTTC.

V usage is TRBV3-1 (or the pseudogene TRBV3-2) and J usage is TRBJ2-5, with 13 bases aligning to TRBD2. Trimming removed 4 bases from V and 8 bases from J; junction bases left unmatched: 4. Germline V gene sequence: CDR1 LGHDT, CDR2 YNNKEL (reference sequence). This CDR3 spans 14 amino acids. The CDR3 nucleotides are TGTGCCAGCAGCCCAACTAGCGGGGGGGGTACCCAGTACTTC. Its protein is CASSPTSGGGTQYF.

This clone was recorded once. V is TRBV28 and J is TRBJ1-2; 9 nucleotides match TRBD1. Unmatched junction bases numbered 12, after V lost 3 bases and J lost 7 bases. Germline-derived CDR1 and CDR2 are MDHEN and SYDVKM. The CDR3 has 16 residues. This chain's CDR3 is CASSFTQPGQGSGYTF. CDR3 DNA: TGTGCCAGCAGTTTTACCCAACCGGGACAGGGCTCTGGCTACACCTTC.

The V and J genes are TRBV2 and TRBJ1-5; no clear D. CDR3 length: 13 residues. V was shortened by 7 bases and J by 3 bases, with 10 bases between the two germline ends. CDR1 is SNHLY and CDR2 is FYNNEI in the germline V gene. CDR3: CASTSQYNQPQHF. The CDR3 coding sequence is TGTGCCAGCACCTCCCAGTACAATCAGCCCCAGCATTTT.

The chain's CDR3 is CASSLGGQGEAFF. The CDR3 bases are TGTGCCAGCAGTTTGGGGGGACAGGGTGAAGCTTTCTTT. The chain has TRBV28 and TRBJ1-1, with 9 bases that match TRBD1. The CDR3 length is 13 residues. Germline V CDR1 and CDR2: MDHEN, SYDVKM. The V segment lost 3 bases and the J segment 7 bases; nucleotides outside the gene matches: 3.

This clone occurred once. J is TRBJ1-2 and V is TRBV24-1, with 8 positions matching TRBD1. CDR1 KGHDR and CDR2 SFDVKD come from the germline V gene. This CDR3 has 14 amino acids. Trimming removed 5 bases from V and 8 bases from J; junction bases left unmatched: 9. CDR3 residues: CATSATQGAGGYTF. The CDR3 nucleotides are TGTGCCACCAGTGCAACCCAGGGGGCGGGAGGCTACACCTTC.

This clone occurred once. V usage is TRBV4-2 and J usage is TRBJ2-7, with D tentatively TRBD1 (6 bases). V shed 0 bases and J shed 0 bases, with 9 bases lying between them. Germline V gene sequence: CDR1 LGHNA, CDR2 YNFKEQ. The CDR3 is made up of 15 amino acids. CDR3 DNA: TGTGCCAGCAGCCAAGACACAGGGAGCTCCTACGAGCAGTACTTC. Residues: CASSQDTGSSYEQYF.

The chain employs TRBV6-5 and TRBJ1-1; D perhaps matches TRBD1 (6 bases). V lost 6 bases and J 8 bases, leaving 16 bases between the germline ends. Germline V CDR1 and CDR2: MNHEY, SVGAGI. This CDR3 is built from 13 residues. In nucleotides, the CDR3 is TGTGCCAGCAGGACACTGGGGGGGACAGAAGCTTTCTTT. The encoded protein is CASRTLGGTEAFF.

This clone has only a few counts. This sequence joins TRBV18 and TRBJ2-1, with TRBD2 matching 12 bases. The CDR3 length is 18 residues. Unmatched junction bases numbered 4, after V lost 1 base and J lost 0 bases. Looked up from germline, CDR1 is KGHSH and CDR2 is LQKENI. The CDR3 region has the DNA TGTGCCAGCTCACCACTACGGACTAGCGGGACCTCCTACAATGAGCAGTTCTTC. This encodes CASSPLRTSGTSYNEQFF.

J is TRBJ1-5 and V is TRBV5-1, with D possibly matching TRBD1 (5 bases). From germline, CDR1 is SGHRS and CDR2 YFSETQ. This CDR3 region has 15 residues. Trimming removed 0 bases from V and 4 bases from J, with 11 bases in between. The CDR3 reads CASSLDGTQNQPQHF. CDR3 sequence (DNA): TGCGCCAGCAGCTTGGATGGGACTCAAAATCAGCCCCAGCATTTT.

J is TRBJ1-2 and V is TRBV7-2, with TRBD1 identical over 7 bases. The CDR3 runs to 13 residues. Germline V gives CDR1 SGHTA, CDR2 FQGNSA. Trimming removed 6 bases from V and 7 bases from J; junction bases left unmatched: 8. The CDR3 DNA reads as TGTGCCAGCAGGCTAGGTACAGGGGTTGGCTACACCTTC. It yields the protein CASRLGTGVGYTF.

CDR3 coding DNA: TGTGCCAGCAGTTACTTCATAGCGGGATCGCATGAGCAGTTCTTC. Amino acids: CASSYFIAGSHEQFF. The gene calls are TRBV6-2 or TRBV6-3 and TRBJ2-1; 8 positions match TRBD2. Germline loops: CDR1 MNHEY, CDR2 SVGEGT. The ends lost 1 base at V and 8 bases at J; junction bases unmatched: 7. There are 15 residues in the CDR3.

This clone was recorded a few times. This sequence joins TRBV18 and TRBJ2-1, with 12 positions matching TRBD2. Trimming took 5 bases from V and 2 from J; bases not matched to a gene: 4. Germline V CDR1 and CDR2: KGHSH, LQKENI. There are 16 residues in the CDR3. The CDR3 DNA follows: TGTGCCAGCTCAACGACTAGCGGGAGTACCTACAATGAGCAGTTCTTC. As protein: CASSTTSGSTYNEQFF.

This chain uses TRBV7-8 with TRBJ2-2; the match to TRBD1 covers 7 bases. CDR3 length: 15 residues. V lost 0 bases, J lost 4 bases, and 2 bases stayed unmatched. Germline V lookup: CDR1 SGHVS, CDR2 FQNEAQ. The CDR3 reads CASSLATGVTGELFF. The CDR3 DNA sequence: TGTGCCAGCAGCTTAGCCACAGGGGTCACCGGGGAGCTGTTTTTT.